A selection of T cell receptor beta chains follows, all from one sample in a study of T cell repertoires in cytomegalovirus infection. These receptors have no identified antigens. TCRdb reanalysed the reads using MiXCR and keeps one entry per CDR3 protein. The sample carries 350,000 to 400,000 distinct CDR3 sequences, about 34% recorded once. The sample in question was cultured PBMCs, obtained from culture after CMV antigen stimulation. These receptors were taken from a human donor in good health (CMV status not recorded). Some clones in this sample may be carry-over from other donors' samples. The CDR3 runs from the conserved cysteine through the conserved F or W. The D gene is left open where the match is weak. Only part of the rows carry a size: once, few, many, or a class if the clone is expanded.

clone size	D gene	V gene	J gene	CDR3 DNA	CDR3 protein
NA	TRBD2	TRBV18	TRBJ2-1	TGTGCCAGCTCACCGGGACTAGCGGGGGAGAGCTCCTACAATGAGCAGTTCTTC	CASSPGLAGESSYNEQFF
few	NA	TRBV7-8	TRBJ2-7	TGTGCCAGCAGCTGGGACGGGAGCTCCTACGAGCAGTACTTC	CASSWDGSSYEQYF
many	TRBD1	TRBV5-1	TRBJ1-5	TGTGCCAGCAGCTTAGTAGGGGGCAGCAATCAGCCCCAGCATTTT	CASSLVGGSNQPQHF
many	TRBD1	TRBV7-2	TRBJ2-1	TGTGCCAGCAGCTCGGGACAGGAACCCTACAATGAGCAGTTCTTC	CASSSGQEPYNEQFF
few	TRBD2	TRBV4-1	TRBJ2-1	TGCGCCAGCAGCCACGTGAAAGCGGGATTAGGCTACAATGAGCAGTTCTTC	CASSHVKAGLGYNEQFF
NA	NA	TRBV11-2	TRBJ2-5	TGTGCCAGCAGCTTATACGGGTCTGAGACCCAGTACTTC	CASSLYGSETQYF
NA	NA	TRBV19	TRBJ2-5	TGTGCCAGTAGTCCCTGGGGAAGGGGGGAGAACCCCCAAGAGACCCAGTACTTC	CASSPWGRGENPQETQYF
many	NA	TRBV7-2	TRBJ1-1	TGTGCCAGCACCTTAGTAGGCGGGAACACTGAAGCTTTCTTT	CASTLVGGNTEAFF
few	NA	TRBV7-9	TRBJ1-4	TGTGCCAGCAGCCGCCAGGGAGCGAATGAAAAACTGTTTTTT	CASSRQGANEKLFF
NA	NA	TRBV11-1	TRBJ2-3	TGTGCCAGCAGCCATCTTATGGGGGACGCAGATACGCAGTATTTT	CASSHLMGDADTQYF
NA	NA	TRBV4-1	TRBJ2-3	TGCGCCAGCAGCCAAGGTAGCAGGGGAGAAGATACGCAGTATTTT	CASSQGSRGEDTQYF
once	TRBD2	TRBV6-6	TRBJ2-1	TGTGCCAGCAGTTACTCGGTCGGGCTAGCGGGAGTCCATGAGCAGTTCTTC	CASSYSVGLAGVHEQFF
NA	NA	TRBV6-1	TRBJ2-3	TGTGCCAGCAGTTCCCGCCTACTATCTGCAGATACGCAGTATTTT	CASSSRLLSADTQYF
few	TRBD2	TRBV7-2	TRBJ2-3	TGTGCCAGCAGCGGAACCGGGACTAGCATGACAGATACGCAGTATTTT	CASSGTGTSMTDTQYF
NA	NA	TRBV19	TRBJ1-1	TGTGCCAGTAGTATGTCCGATGGCTTCACTGAAGCTTTCTTT	CASSMSDGFTEAFF
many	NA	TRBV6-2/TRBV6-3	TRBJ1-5	TGTGCCAGCACCAGAGACGGACATAGCAATCAGCCCCAGCATTTT	CASTRDGHSNQPQHF
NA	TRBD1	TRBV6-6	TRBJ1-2	TGTGCCAGCAGACCCAGGGACAGGGTATCAGAGGGCTACACCTTC	CASRPRDRVSEGYTF
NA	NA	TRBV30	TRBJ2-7	TGTGCCTGGAGTGTACGACTAGATTACGAGCAGTACTTC	CAWSVRLDYEQYF
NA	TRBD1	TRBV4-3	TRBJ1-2	TGCGCCAGCAGCCAAGCCGGGACAGGGGACTATGGCTACACCTTC	CASSQAGTGDYGYTF
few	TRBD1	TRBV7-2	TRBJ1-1	TGTGCCAGCAGCTCCGGGACAGGGATGGGCACTGAAGCTTTCTTT	CASSSGTGMGTEAFF
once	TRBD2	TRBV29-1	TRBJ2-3	TGCAGCGTCGCTACTAGCGTTGATACGCAGTATTTT	CSVATSVDTQYF
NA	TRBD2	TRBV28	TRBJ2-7	TGTGCCAGCAGTTTAGGACTAGCGGGGCCCCCCTACGAGCAGTACTTC	CASSLGLAGPPYEQYF
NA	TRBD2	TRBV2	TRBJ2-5	TGTGCCAGCAGTGAACTAGCGGGGCCGACACAAGAGACCCAGTACTTC	CASSELAGPTQETQYF
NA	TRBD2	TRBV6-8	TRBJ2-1	TGTGCCAGCAGTTTCAATAGCGGGAGGGCTGAGTACAATGAGCAGTTCTTC	CASSFNSGRAEYNEQFF
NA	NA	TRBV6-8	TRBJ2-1	TGTGCCAGCAGTTACTCTCTGTTAGAGGCTAGGCTGTTCTTC	CASSYSLLEARLFF
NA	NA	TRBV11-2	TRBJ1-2	TGTGCCAGCACCCTCAGGGTTGGCTATGGCTACACCTTC	CASTLRVGYGYTF
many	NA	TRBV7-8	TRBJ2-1	TGTGCCAGCAGCTCCTTACAAACTAGGGGCCTTAGGTATGAGCAGTTCTTC	CASSSLQTRGLRYEQFF
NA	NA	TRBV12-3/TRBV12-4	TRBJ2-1	TGTGCCAGCAGTCAAGGAGATTGGTCCTACAATGAGCAGTTCTTC	CASSQGDWSYNEQFF
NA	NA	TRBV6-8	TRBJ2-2	TGTGCCAGCAGCCGAAGACCCGGGGAGCTGTTTTTT	CASSRRPGELFF
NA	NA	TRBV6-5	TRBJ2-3	TGTGCCAGCAGTTACGTAGATACGCAGTATTTT	CASSYVDTQYF
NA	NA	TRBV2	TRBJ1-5	TGTGCCAGCAAGGGGGTCAGCCTAAACAATCAGCCCCAGCATTTT	CASKGVSLNNQPQHF
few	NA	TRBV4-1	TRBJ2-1	TGCGCCAGCGGGGGGGCGGGCCGGGTGATCTTC	CASGGAGRVIF
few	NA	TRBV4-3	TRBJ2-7	TGCGCCAGCAGCCAAAGACTAGGTTACGAGCAGTACTTC	CASSQRLGYEQYF
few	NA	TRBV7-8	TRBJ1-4	TGTGCCAGCAGCTTAGCCAGGAATGAAAAACTGTTTTTT	CASSLARNEKLFF
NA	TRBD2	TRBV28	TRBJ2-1	TGTGCCAGCAGTTACTACGCAGGACTAGCGGGCTACAATGAGCAGTTCTTC	CASSYYAGLAGYNEQFF
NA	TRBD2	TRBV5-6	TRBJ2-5	TGTGCCAGCAGCTTGTCAGGGAGGGTCCAAGAGACCCAGTACTTC	CASSLSGRVQETQYF
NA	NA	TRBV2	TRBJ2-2	TGTGCCAGCAGTCTACGTGTTCACGGGGAGCTGTTTTTT	CASSLRVHGELFF
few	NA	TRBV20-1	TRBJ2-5	TGCAGTGCTAGAGATATGAGGTCCCCCCAAGAGACCCAGTACTTC	CSARDMRSPQETQYF
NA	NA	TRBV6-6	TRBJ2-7	TGTGCCAGCAGTTACTCGAGGGGCTACGAGCAGTACTTC	CASSYSRGYEQYF
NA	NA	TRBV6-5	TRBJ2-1	TGTGCCAGCAGTGGCGGGACGCCCCCGGGGAATGAGCAGTTCTTC	CASSGGTPPGNEQFF
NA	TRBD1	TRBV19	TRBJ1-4	TGTGCCAGTAGACTGACAGGGGATGAAAAACTGTTTTTT	CASRLTGDEKLFF
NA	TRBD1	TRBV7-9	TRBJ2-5	TGTGCCAGCAGCTTATTCCAGGGGGAAGAGACCCAGTACTTC	CASSLFQGEETQYF
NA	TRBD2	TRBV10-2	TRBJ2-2	TGCGCCAGCAGGACCGGGACTAGCGGGGTCGGGGAGCTGTTTTTT	CASRTGTSGVGELFF
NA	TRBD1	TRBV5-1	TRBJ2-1	TGCGCCAGCAGCTTGGGGGCATCCAGGACAGGCTCCATTGAGCAGTTCTTC	CASSLGASRTGSIEQFF
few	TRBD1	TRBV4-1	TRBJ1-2	TGCGCCAGCAGCCGACGGGGGACAGTCCGTCATTACACCTTC	CASSRRGTVRHYTF
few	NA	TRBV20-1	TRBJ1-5	TGCAGTGCCCGGGACGGAAATCAGCCCCAGCATTTT	CSARDGNQPQHF
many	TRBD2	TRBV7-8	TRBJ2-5	TGTGCCAGCAGGGGACTAGCGGGAGTTGGAGAGACCCAGTACTTC	CASRGLAGVGETQYF
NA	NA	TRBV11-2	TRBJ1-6	TGTGCCAGCAGCTTAGACAGGAGCTCCTATAATTCACCCCTCCACTTT	CASSLDRSSYNSPLHF
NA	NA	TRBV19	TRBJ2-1	TGTGCCAGTAGTATGGCACGGATAAAACACAATGAGCAGTTCTTC	CASSMARIKHNEQFF